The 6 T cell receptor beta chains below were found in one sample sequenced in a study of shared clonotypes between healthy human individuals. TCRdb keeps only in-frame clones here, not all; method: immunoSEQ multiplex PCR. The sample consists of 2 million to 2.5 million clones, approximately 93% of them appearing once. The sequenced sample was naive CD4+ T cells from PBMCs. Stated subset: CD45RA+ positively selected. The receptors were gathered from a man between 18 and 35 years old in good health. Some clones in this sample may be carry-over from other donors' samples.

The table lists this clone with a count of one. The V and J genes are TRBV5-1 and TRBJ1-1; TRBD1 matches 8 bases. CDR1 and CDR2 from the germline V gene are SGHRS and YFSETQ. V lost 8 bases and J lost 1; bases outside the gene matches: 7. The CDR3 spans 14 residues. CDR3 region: CASRQGPPNTEAFF. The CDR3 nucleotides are TGCGCCAGTCGACAGGGGCCTCCGAACACTGAAGCTTTCTTT.

The CDR3 protein is CASSFWDRAPHEQYF. Written as DNA, the CDR3 is TGTGCCAGCAGCTTCTGGGACAGGGCCCCCCACGAGCAGTACTTC. V usage is TRBV11-1 and J usage is TRBJ2-7; 9 nucleotides line up with TRBD1. Germline-derived CDR1 and CDR2 are SGHAT and FQDESV (reference sequence). V dropped 3 bases and J dropped 5; count of bases not matched to a gene: 8. The CDR3 runs 15 residues. The complete variable domain, with remaining parts taken from reference TRBV11-1 and TRBJ2-7, reads EAEVAQSPRYKITEKSQAVAFWCDPISGHATLYWYRQILGQGPELLVQFQDESVVDDSQLPKDRFSAERLKGVDSTLKIQPAELGDSAMYLCASSFWDRAPHEQYFGPGTRLTVT.

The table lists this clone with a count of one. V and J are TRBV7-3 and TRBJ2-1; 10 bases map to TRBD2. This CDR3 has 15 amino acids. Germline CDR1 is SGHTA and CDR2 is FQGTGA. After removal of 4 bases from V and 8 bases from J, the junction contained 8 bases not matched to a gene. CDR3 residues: CASSSQREGYHEQFF. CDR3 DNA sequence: TGTGCCAGCAGCTCTCAGCGGGAGGGTTACCATGAGCAGTTCTTC.

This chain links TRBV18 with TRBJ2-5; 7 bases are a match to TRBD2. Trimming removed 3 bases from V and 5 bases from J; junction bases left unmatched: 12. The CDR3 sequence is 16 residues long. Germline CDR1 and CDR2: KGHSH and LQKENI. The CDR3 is CASSPVLAVKWETQYF. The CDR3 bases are TGTGCCAGCTCACCCGTTCTAGCGGTAAAATGGGAGACCCAGTACTTC.

The CDR3 is CAWSGGTGANVLTF. The CDR3 DNA sequence: TGTGCCTGGAGTGGGGGGACTGGGGCCAACGTCCTGACTTTC. The rearrangement joins TRBV30 to TRBJ2-6; D is perhaps TRBD1 or TRBD2 (5 bases each). This CDR3 spans 14 amino acids. The V gene lost 1 base and the J gene lost 2 bases, with 6 bases spanning the gap. CDR1 is GTSNPN, CDR2 SVGIG, per germline (reference sequence). Looking up the rest from reference TRBV30 and TRBJ2-6 gives the full variable domain: SQTIHQWPATLVQPVGSPLSLECTVEGTSNPNLYWYRQAAGRGLQLLFYSVGIGQISSEVPQNLSASRPQDRQFILSSKKLLLSDSGFYLCAWSGGTGANVLTFGAGSRLTVL.

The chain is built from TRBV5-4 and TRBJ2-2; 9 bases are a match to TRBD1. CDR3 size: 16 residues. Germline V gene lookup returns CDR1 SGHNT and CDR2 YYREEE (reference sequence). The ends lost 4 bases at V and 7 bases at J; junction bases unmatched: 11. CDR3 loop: CASSPGGQGRGGELFF. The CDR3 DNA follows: TGTGCCAGCAGCCCCGGGGGACAGGGAAGAGGCGGGGAGCTGTTTTTT.